The 32 T cell receptor beta chains below all came from one sample that was sequenced in a study of PD-L1 blockade in urothelial cancer. Described time point: pretreatment peripheral blood. Repertoires were generated with immunoSEQ multiplex PCR, while TCRdb's copy carries only in-frame clones and drops some. The sample lists some 87,000 clones, roughly 87% seen once, with 1.5% to 2.5% in the top ten. Source: PBMCs, taken around atezolizumab (anti-PD-L1) treatment. Receptor source: a man aged 60-69 years with urothelial cancer.

The chain has TRBV5-1 and TRBJ2-2, with D unclear. Germline lookup yields CDR1 SGHRS and CDR2 YFSETQ. The CDR3 loop spans 15 amino acids. The V end was cut by 2 bases, the J end by 2 bases, with 10 bases between. The CDR3 DNA is TGCGCCAGCAGCTTTGACATCGAAAACACCGGGGAGCTGTTTTTT. Protein sequence: CASSFDIENTGELFF.

As regards this clone: Other DNA sequences in this sample translate to the same CDR3. This chain joins TRBV19 and TRBJ2-7; 13 positions match TRBD2. CDR1 is LNHDA and CDR2 is SQIVND in the germline V gene (reference sequence). The CDR3 loop spans 14 amino acids. With 4 bases clipped from V and 3 bases from J, the junction kept 0 bases outside the gene matches. The CDR3 DNA sequence: TGTGCCAGTAGTAGGACTAGCGGGGGCTACGAGCAGTACTTC. Translated: CASSRTSGGYEQYF.

V usage is TRBV11-3 and J usage is TRBJ1-3, with D perhaps TRBD1 (5 bases). The CDR3 is 16 residues long. V lost 1 base and J 4 bases, leaving 14 bases between the germline ends. Germline-derived CDR1 and CDR2 are SGHNT and YENEEA. As DNA, the CDR3 is TGTGCCAGCAGCTTAGGATTGAGGACATCCGGAAACACCATATATTTT. Amino acid sequence: CASSLGLRTSGNTIYF.

The chain joins TRBV28 to TRBJ2-1; TRBD1 matches at 10 bases. The CDR3 is 16 residues long. The V and J ends lost 4 bases and 10 bases, in that order; junction bases with no gene match: 13. Germline lookup yields CDR1 MDHEN and CDR2 SYDVKM. In DNA, the CDR3 is TGTGCCAGCAGTTCTGTGGGACAGGGGAACGATAGCGAGCAGTTCTTC. It encodes CASSSVGQGNDSEQFF.

V and J are TRBV11-3 and TRBJ2-7, with 10 positions matching TRBD1. The V gene end was trimmed by 5 bases and the J gene end by 4 bases; junction bases not matched to a gene: 8. Germline CDR1 is SGHNT and CDR2 is YENEEA. This CDR3 is 15 amino acids long. Written as DNA, the CDR3 is TGTGCCAGCAGCACGACAGGGGGCAGGGATTACGAGCAGTACTTC. Translation gives CASSTTGGRDYEQYF.

The chain recombines TRBV28 with TRBJ1-1, with 8 bases that match TRBD1. V lost 7 bases and J lost 2; bases outside the gene matches: 9. CDR3 length: 15 residues. CDR1 and CDR2 from the germline V gene are MDHEN and SYDVKM. CDR3 region: CASTSPGQDNTEAFF. CDR3 bases: TGTGCCAGCACCTCTCCGGGACAGGATAACACTGAAGCTTTCTTT.

The chain uses TRBV30 and TRBJ2-3, with D tentatively TRBD2 (6 bases). This CDR3 has 12 amino acids. Trimming cost V 7 bases and J 4 bases, with 12 bases left between them. The germline V gene has CDR1 GTSNPN and CDR2 SVGIG (reference sequence). CDR3 DNA: TGTGCCTCCGCCCCGGGGGCAGATACGCAGTATTTT. Its translation: CASAPGADTQYF.

This chain links TRBV27 with TRBJ2-5; D might be TRBD2 (7 bases). Germline CDR1 reads MNHEY; CDR2 reads SMNVEV (reference sequence). The CDR3 length is 14 residues. With 5 bases removed from V and 4 bases from J, the gap between germline ends came to 14 bases. DNA of the CDR3: TGTGCCAGCAGTCCCCGGAGGGGGGGAGAGACCCAGTACTTC. It translates to CASSPRRGGETQYF.

V is TRBV5-4 and J is TRBJ2-7; D remains ambiguous. The CDR3 is made up of 13 amino acids. Trimming left V 4 bases short and J 4 bases short, with 12 bases between. Per germline, CDR1 SGHNT and CDR2 YYREEE (reference sequence). CDR3 bases: TGTGCCAGCAGCATTGACACGCCTTACGAGCAGTACTTC. It codes for CASSIDTPYEQYF.

This chain joins TRBV28 and TRBJ1-2; no clear D. Germline V gives CDR1 MDHEN, CDR2 SYDVKM. The length of the CDR3 is 14 residues. Trimming left V 2 bases short and J 4 bases short, with 11 bases between. CDR3 sequence reads: CASSLGQTLYGYTF. In DNA form, the CDR3 reads TGTGCCAGCAGTTTAGGGCAGACGCTCTATGGCTACACCTTC.

A remark on this clone: A read error may produce the germline difference seen at one junction end. The chain combines TRBV6-1 with TRBJ2-7, with 12 bases matching TRBD1. The CDR3 consists of 15 residues. Germline V lookup: CDR1 MNHNS, CDR2 SASEGT. CDR3 protein: CASRAGTGGSNEQYF. In DNA form, the CDR3 reads TGTGCCAGCAGGGCCGGGACAGGGGGCTCCAACGAGCAGTACTTC.

The J gene is TRBJ2-1, the V gene TRBV9; 9 nucleotides align to TRBD2. The CDR3 runs 15 residues. Germline CDR1 is SGDLS and CDR2 is YYNGEE. With 4 bases clipped from V and 0 bases from J, the junction kept 2 bases outside the gene matches. The CDR3 protein is CASSNSGGSYNEQFF. CDR3 DNA sequence: TGTGCCAGCAGCAATAGCGGGGGCTCCTACAATGAGCAGTTCTTC. The full variable domain, completed using reference TRBV9 and TRBJ2-1, is DSGVTQTPKHLITATGQRVTLRCSPRSGDLSVYWYQQSLDQGLQFLIQYYNGEERAKGNILERFSAQQFPDLHSELNLSSLELGDSALYFCASSNSGGSYNEQFFGPGTRLTVL.

This chain connects TRBV18 to TRBJ1-6; no reliable D call. Germline V gives CDR1 KGHSH, CDR2 LQKENI. The CDR3 loop spans 17 amino acids. The V and J ends lost 2 bases and 8 bases respectively, with 19 bases between them. CDR3 sequence reads: CASSPKIGTSIDSPLHF. The DNA for the CDR3 is TGTGCCAGCTCACCAAAGATCGGTACGTCGATCGATTCACCCCTCCACTTT.

Here the CDR3 DNA reads TGTGCCAGCAGCTTGGTCCCGGGGTCTAGCACAGATACGCAGTATTTT. It yields the protein CASSLVPGSSTDTQYF. This chain links TRBV5-4 with TRBJ2-3; D is possibly TRBD2 (5 bases). Per germline, CDR1 SGHNT and CDR2 YYREEE (reference sequence). This CDR3 has 16 amino acids. The V end was cut by 0 bases, the J end by 0 bases, with 11 bases between.

The chain is built from TRBV9 and TRBJ1-3, with 7 bases aligning to TRBD1. CDR3 length: 17 amino acids. The V gene's germline CDR1 is SGDLS and CDR2 YYNGEE. Trimming cost V 0 bases and J 4 bases; bases outside gene matches: 10. This chain's CDR3 is CASSVDQPTGTGNTIYF. The CDR3, as DNA: TGTGCCAGCAGCGTAGACCAACCGACAGGGACAGGAAACACCATATATTTT.

As DNA, the CDR3 is TGTGCCAGCAGTTACTCACAGGGGAGGAATTCACCCCTCCACTTT. This sequence encodes CASSYSQGRNSPLHF. The chain is built from TRBV6-6 and TRBJ1-6; 7 nucleotides agree with TRBD1. Germline loops: CDR1 MNHNY, CDR2 SVGAGI (reference sequence). Unmatched junction bases numbered 3, after V lost 0 bases and J lost 7 bases. The CDR3 loop spans 15 amino acids.

This rearrangement joins TRBV5-6 to TRBJ2-5, with TRBD1 matching 7 bases. Germline CDR1 reads SGHDT; CDR2 reads YYEEEE. The V segment lost 5 bases and the J segment 5 bases; nucleotides outside the gene matches: 9. The CDR3 extends over 14 amino acids. CDR3 bases: TGTGCCAGCAGTCGTACAGGGACAGTGGAGACCCAGTACTTC. Amino acid sequence: CASSRTGTVETQYF.

In its sample, this clone was seen once. V is TRBV28 and J is TRBJ1-2; 11 bases are shared with TRBD1. Germline loops: CDR1 MDHEN, CDR2 SYDVKM. This CDR3 is built from 14 residues. V dropped 8 bases and J dropped 2; count of bases not matched to a gene: 4. The CDR3 spells CASSGQGANYGYTF. CDR3 nucleotide sequence: TGTGCCAGCTCCGGACAGGGGGCCAACTATGGCTACACCTTC.

The chain is built from TRBV5-1 and TRBJ2-4, with 8 positions matching TRBD2. The CDR3 consists of 17 residues. The trim removed 4 bases at V and 3 bases at J, leaving 12 bases unmatched. Germline loops: CDR1 SGHRS, CDR2 YFSETQ. For the CDR3, the DNA is TGCGCCAGCAGCCTTGGTCCGGGACTAGATGACAAAAACATTCAGTACTTC. Protein sequence: CASSLGPGLDDKNIQYF.

DNA of the CDR3: TGTGCCAGCAGTTACACCTCGAGGGAGGAAAAACTGTTTTTT. Its translation is CASSYTSREEKLFF. The rearrangement joins TRBV27 to TRBJ1-4; no definite D call. The CDR3 covers 14 residues. Looked up from germline, CDR1 is MNHEY and CDR2 is SMNVEV (reference sequence). Trimming removed 4 bases at V and 8 bases at J, with 14 bases between.

As regards this clone: An end of the junction does not agree with germline; a read error may underlie this. V is TRBV19 and J is TRBJ2-7, with 8 bases that match TRBD2. The CDR3 has 16 residues. The germline gives CDR1 LNHDA, CDR2 SQIVND (reference sequence). CDR3 DNA: TGTGCCAGTAGTATAGTAGCGGGAAGCGGCTCCCACGAGCAGTACTTC. Its translation: CASSIVAGSGSHEQYF.

The CDR3 region is CASSLVAGGDETQYF. The CDR3 DNA reads as TGTGCCAGCAGTTTGGTGGCTGGGGGCGACGAGACCCAGTACTTC. This sequence joins TRBV28 and TRBJ2-5; perhaps TRBD1 as D (6 bases). The CDR3 totals 15 residues. Trimming cost V 3 bases and J 5 bases, with 16 bases left between them. Germline CDR1 is MDHEN and CDR2 is SYDVKM.

The V call is TRBV11-3, the J call TRBJ1-1, with D tentatively TRBD1 (5 bases). CDR1 SGHNT and CDR2 YENEEA come from the germline V gene. Trimming removed 2 bases at V and 0 bases at J, with 19 bases between. The CDR3 totals 18 residues. CDR3 in DNA: TGTGCCAGCAGCTTAAACACGGGGGGGACCTTGATGAACACTGAAGCTTTCTTT. Its translation is CASSLNTGGTLMNTEAFF. Variable domain in full (rest from reference TRBV11-3 and TRBJ1-1): EAGVVQSPRYKIIEKKQPVAFWCNPISGHNTLYWYLQNLGQGPELLIRYENEEAVDDSQLPKDRFSAERLKGVDSTLKIQPAELGDSAVYLCASSLNTGGTLMNTEAFFGQGTRLTVV.

The chain carries TRBV7-2 and TRBJ2-2; 11 nucleotides agree with TRBD2. The CDR3 sequence is 15 residues long. CDR1 is SGHTA and CDR2 is FQGNSA in the germline V gene. Losses at the gene ends were 4 bases for V and 4 bases for J; bases not matched to a gene: 2. The CDR3 region has the DNA TGTGCCAGCAGCTCCGGACTAGCGGGCACCGGGGAGCTGTTTTTT. Its protein product is CASSSGLAGTGELFF.

This chain uses TRBV11-2 with TRBJ2-7, with D maybe TRBD1 (5 bases). In germline, CDR1 is SGHAT, CDR2 FQNNGV. The CDR3 loop spans 17 amino acids. Trimming pared 5 bases from V and 0 bases from J, leaving 20 bases between. The CDR3 loop is CASSPGGAPPSSYEQYF. The CDR3 DNA is TGTGCCAGCAGCCCCGGTGGGGCGCCCCCGAGCTCCTACGAGCAGTACTTC.

The chain carries TRBV4-1 and TRBJ1-3; 7 nucleotides align to TRBD1. This CDR3 comprises 16 residues. The germline gives CDR1 MGHRA, CDR2 YSYEKL. V dropped 2 bases and J dropped 0; count of bases not matched to a gene: 4. For the CDR3, the DNA is TGCGCCAGCAGCCAATCGACAGGGTTCTCTGGAAACACCATATATTTT. This codes for CASSQSTGFSGNTIYF.

The chain links TRBV5-1 to TRBJ2-7, with 10 bases that match TRBD1. Germline V gene data show CDR1 as SGHRS and CDR2 as YFSETQ. The CDR3 is 17 residues long. V lost 4 bases, J lost 2 bases, and 12 bases stayed unmatched. The DNA of the CDR3 is TGCGCCAGCAGCCGCGGGACAGGGGCTCGAGGCCCCTACGAGCAGTACTTC. This translates into CASSRGTGARGPYEQYF. The variable domain in full, completed from reference TRBV5-1 and TRBJ2-7, reads KAGVTQTPRYLIKTRGQQVTLSCSPISGHRSVSWYQQTPGQGLQFLFEYFSETQRNKGNFPGRFSGRQFSNSRSEMNVSTLELGDSALYLCASSRGTGARGPYEQYFGPGTRLTVT.

The V call is TRBV27, the J call TRBJ1-1; TRBD1 is a possible D gene (5 bases). The ends were cut back, 6 bases at V and 1 base at J, with 15 bases in the middle. Germline CDR1 reads MNHEY; CDR2 reads SMNVEV (reference sequence). This CDR3 region has 15 residues. CDR3 bases: TGTGCCAGCAGCCAACTCGGACAAACGAACACTGAAGCTTTCTTT. It is translated as CASSQLGQTNTEAFF.

The chain joins TRBV7-9 to TRBJ2-2; 10 nucleotides line up with TRBD1. The CDR3 contains 16 residues. Germline V CDR1 and CDR2: SEHNR, FQNEAQ (reference sequence). The J segment lost 7 bases and the V segment lost 3 bases, leaving 8 bases of the junction unmatched. The CDR3 DNA is TGTGCCAGCAGCTTCCCGACAGGGGGCTTGGACGGGGAGCTGTTTTTT. The encoded protein is CASSFPTGGLDGELFF.

The J gene is TRBJ2-2, the V gene TRBV30; 10 bases match TRBD2. Trimming at V came to 3 bases and at J to 2 bases, leaving 6 bases not matched to a gene. The CDR3 loop spans 16 amino acids. From germline, CDR1 is GTSNPN and CDR2 SVGIG (reference sequence). In DNA, the CDR3 is TGTGCCTGGAGGGATCTAGCGGGGGCCAACACCGGGGAGCTGTTTTTT. Residues: CAWRDLAGANTGELFF.

V gene TRBV6-6 combines with J gene TRBJ2-2; 7 positions agree with TRBD2. The CDR3 has 16 residues. The germline V gene encodes CDR1 MNHNY and CDR2 SVGAGI (reference sequence). V shed 2 bases and J 0 bases; nucleotides not matched to a gene: 3. CDR3 in DNA: TGTGCCAGCAGTTACACAGCGGGAACGAACACCGGGGAGCTGTTTTTT. Its translation: CASSYTAGTNTGELFF.

The chain joins TRBV19 to TRBJ2-1; D might be TRBD1 (6 bases). This CDR3 has 16 residues. In germline, CDR1 is LNHDA, CDR2 SQIVND (reference sequence). V was trimmed by 6 bases and J by 2 bases, leaving 17 bases between them. The CDR3 region has the DNA TGTGCCAGTAGCATGGAAGTGACAGGCCCCTACAATGAGCAGTTCTTC. It specifies CASSMEVTGPYNEQFF.